The sequence of this TCR beta chain was determined in a study of blood T cell repertoires in COVID-19. Study in general: PBMCs, B-cell-depleted T cells, or T cells were the source of the cDNA or gDNA that made up the material.

The method was immunoSEQ multiplex PCR; TCRdb's version includes in-frame clones alone and lacks a portion of them. The table shows 35,000 to 50,000 clones, with around 84% occurring only once. This CDR3 is 16 amino acids long. The V gene's germline CDR1 is SGHRS and CDR2 YFSETQ. V lost 0 bases to trimming and J lost 4 bases, with 16 bases between them. The rearrangement uses TRBV5-1 and TRBJ1-2; tentative D call: TRBD1 (6 bases). The clonotype originates from a man between 45 and 60 years old with active or convalescent COVID-19. Source material: peripheral blood. In nucleotides, the CDR3 is TGCGCCAGCAGCTTGGCCCCCGCTACAGGGTCCTATGGCTACACCTTC. Its translation: CASSLAPATGSYGYTF.